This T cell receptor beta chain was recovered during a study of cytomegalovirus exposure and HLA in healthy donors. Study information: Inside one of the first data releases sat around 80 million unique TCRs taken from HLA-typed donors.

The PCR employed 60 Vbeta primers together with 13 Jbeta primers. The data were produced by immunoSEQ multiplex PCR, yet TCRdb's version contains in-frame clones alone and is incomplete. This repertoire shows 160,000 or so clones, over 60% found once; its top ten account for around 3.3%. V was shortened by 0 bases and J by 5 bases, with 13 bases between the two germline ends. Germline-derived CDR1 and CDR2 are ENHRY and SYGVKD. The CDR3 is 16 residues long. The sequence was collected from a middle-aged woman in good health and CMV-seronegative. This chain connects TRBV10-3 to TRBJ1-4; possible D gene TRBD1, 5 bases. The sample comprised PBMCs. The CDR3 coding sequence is TGTGCCATCAGTGAGTCGGGGGACGGGGGAAATGAAAAACTGTTTTTT. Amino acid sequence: CAISESGDGGNEKLFF.